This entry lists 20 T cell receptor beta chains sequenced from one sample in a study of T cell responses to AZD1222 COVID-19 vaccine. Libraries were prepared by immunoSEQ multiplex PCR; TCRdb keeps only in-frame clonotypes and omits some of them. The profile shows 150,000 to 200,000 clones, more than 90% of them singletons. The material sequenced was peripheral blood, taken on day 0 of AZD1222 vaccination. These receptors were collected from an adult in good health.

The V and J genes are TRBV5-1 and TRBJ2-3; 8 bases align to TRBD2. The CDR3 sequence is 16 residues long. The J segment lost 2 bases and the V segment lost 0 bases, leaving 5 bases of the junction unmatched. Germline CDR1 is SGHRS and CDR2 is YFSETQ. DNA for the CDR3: TGCGCCAGCAGCTTGGAGGTTAGCGGGAACACAGATACGCAGTATTTT. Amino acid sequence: CASSLEVSGNTDTQYF.

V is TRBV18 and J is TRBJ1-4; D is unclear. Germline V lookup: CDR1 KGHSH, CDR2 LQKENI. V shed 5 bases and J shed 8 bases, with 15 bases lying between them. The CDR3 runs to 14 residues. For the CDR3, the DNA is TGTGCCAGCTCATTCCGGGATAACGGAGAAAAACTGTTTTTT. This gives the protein CASSFRDNGEKLFF.

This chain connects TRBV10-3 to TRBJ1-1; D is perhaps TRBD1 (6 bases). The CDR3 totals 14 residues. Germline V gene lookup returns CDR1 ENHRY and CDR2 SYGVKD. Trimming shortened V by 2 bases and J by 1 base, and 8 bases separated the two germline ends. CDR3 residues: CAISEDRTNTEAFF. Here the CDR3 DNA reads TGTGCCATCAGTGAGGACAGGACGAACACTGAAGCTTTCTTT.

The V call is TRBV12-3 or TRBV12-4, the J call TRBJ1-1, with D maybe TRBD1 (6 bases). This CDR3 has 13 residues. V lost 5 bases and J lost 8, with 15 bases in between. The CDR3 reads CASSAPGAREAFF. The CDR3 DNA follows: TGTGCCAGCAGTGCCCCAGGGGCTCGGGAAGCTTTCTTT.

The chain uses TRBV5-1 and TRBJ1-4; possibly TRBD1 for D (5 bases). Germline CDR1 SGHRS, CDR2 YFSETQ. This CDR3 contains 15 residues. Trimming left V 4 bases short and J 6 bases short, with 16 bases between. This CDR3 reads CASSPGTVFDEKLFF. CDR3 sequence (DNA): TGCGCCAGCAGCCCAGGGACGGTCTTTGATGAAAAACTGTTTTTT.

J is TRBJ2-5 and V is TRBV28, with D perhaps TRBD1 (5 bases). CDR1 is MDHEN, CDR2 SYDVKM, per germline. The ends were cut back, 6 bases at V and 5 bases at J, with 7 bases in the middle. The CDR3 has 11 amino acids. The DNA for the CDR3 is TGTGCCAGCAGGACAGAGGAGACCCAGTACTTC. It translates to CASRTEETQYF.

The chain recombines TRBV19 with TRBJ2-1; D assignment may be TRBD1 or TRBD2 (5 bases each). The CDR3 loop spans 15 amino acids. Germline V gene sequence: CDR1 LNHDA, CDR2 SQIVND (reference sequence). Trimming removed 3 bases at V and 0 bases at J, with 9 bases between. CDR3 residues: CASSIRDLSYNEQFF. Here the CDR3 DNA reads TGTGCCAGTAGTATCCGGGACCTCTCCTACAATGAGCAGTTCTTC.

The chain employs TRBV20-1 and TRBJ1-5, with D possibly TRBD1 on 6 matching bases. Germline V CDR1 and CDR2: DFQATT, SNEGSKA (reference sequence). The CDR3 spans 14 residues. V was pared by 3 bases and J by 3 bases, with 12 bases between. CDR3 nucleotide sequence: TGCAGTGCTAGTCTGACAGGTCCCAATCAGCCCCAGCATTTT. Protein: CSASLTGPNQPQHF.

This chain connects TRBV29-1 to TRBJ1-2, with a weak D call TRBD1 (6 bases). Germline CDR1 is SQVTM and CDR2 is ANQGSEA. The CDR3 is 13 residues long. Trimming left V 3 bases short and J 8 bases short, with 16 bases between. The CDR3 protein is CSVEGAGVFGYTF. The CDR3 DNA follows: TGCAGCGTTGAGGGTGCAGGGGTTTTCGGCTACACCTTC.

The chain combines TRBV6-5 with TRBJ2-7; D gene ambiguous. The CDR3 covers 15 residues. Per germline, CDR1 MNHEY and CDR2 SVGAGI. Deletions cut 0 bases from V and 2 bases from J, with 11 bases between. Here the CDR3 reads CASSYSFPDTYEQYF. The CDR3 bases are TGTGCCAGCAGTTACTCGTTCCCCGATACCTACGAGCAGTACTTC.

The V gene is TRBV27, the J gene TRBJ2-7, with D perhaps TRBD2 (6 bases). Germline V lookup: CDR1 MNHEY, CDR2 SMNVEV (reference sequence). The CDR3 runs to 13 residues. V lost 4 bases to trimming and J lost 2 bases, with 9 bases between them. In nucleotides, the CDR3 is TGTGCCAGCAGTTCGGGACTGACCTACGAGCAGTACTTC. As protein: CASSSGLTYEQYF.

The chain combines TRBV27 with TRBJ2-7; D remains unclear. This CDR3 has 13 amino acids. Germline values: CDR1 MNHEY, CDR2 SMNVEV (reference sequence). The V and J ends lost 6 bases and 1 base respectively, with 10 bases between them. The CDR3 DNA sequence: TGTGCCAGCAGCCCGCATGTGTCCTACGAGCAGTACTTC. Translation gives CASSPHVSYEQYF.

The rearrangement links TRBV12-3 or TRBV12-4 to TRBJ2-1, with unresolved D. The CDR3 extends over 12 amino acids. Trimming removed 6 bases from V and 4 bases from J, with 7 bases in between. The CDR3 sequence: CASRGEYNEQFF. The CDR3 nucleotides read TGTGCCAGCAGAGGAGAGTACAATGAGCAGTTCTTC.

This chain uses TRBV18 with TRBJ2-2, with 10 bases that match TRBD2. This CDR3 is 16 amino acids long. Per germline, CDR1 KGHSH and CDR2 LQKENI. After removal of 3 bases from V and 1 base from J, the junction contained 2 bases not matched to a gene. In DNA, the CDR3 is TGTGCCAGCTCACCGTGGACTAGCGGGAACACCGGGGAGCTGTTTTTT. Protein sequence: CASSPWTSGNTGELFF. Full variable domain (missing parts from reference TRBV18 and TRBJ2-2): NAGVMQNPRHLVRRRGQEARLRCSPMKGHSHVYWYRQLPEEGLKFMVYLQKENIIDESGMPKERFSAEFPKEGPSILRIQQVVRGDSAAYFCASSPWTSGNTGELFFGEGSRLTVL.

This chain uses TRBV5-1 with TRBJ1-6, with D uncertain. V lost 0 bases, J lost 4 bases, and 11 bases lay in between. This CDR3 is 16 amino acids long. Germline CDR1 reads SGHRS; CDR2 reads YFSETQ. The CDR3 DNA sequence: TGCGCCAGCAGCTTGGAGGCAGGCGCTTATAATTCACCCCTCCACTTT. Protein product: CASSLEAGAYNSPLHF.

The DNA of the CDR3 is TGTGCCAGCAGCTTAGGGGGGAACACCGGGGAGCTGTTTTTT. Its protein product is CASSLGGNTGELFF. V is TRBV11-2 and J is TRBJ2-2; D ambiguous. The CDR3 sequence is 14 residues long. V was clipped by 1 base and J by 1 base, with 4 bases between them. Germline values: CDR1 SGHAT, CDR2 FQNNGV.

CDR3 protein: CASSLVGGSEQYF. The CDR3 DNA sequence: TGTGCCAGCAGCTTAGTAGGGGGAAGCGAGCAGTACTTC. The chain has TRBV11-2 and TRBJ2-7; TRBD1 might be the D (6 bases). CDR1 and CDR2 from the germline V gene are SGHAT and FQNNGV. This CDR3 is 13 amino acids long. V lost 1 base, J lost 6 bases, and 10 bases lay in between. Full variable domain (rest looked up from reference TRBV11-2 and TRBJ2-7): EAGVAQSPRYKIIEKRQSVAFWCNPISGHATLYWYQQILGQGPKLLIQFQNNGVVDDSQLPKDRFSAERLKGVDSTLKIQPAKLEDSAVYLCASSLVGGSEQYFGPGTRLTVT.

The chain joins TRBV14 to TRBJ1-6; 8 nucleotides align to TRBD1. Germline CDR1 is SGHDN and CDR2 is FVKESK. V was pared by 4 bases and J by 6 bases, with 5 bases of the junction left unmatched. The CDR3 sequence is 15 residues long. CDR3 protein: CASSLWDRPNSPLHF. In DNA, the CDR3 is TGTGCCAGCAGCCTGTGGGACAGGCCTAATTCACCCCTCCACTTT.

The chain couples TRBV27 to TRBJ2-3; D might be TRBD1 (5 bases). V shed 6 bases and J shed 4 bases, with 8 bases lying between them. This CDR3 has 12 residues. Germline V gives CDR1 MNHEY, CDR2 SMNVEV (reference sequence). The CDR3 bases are TGTGCCAGCAGAAGGGGCGCAGATACGCAGTATTTT. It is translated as CASRRGADTQYF.

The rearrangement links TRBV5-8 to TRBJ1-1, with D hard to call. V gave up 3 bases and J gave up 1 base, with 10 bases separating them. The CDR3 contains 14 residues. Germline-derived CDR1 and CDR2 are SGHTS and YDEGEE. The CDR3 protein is CASSSSFTNTEAFF. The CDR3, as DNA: TGTGCCAGCAGCTCCTCATTCACGAACACTGAAGCTTTCTTT.